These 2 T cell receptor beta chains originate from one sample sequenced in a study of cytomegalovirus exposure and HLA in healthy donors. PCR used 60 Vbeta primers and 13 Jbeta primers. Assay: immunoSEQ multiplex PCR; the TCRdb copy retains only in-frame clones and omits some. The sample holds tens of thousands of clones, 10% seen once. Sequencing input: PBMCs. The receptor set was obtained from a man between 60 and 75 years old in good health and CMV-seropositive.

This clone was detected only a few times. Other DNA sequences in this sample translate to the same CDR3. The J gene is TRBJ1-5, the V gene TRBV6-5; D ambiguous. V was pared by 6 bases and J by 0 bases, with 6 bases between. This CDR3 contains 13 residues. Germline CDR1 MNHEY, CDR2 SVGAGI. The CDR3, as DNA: TGTGCCAGCAGCCCTTATAGCAATCAGCCCCAGCATTTT. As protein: CASSPYSNQPQHF.

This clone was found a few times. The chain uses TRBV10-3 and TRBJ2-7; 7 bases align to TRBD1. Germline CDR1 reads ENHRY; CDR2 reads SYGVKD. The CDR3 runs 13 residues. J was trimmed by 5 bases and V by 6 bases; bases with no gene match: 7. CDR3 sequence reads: CAIRNSQGNEQYF. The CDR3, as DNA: TGTGCCATCAGGAATTCACAGGGGAACGAGCAGTACTTC.